This T cell receptor (beta chain) was observed in a study of T cell responses to AZD1222 COVID-19 vaccine. Broader study findings: Seropositivity was recorded at baseline in only a handful of AZD1222 recipients. An increase in Spike-specific TCR breadth and depth was observed after two AZD1222 doses. Donors were largely white British and mainly female; clonal diversity was possibly underestimated.

Notes on this clone: Its antigen is currently unknown.

The CDR3 totals 11 residues. Germline V gene data show CDR1 as SNHLY and CDR2 as FYNNEI. Trimming cost V 7 bases and J 6 bases, with 6 bases left between them. Second-dose intervals of approximately 4 or approximately 12 weeks were pooled. Assay: immunoSEQ multiplex PCR; the TCRdb copy retains only in-frame clones and omits some. The sample carries about 140,000 clones, more than 85% recorded once. Sample: peripheral blood, taken 28 days after the second AZD1222 dose. This chain connects TRBV2 to TRBJ1-4; D is unresolved. This receptor was identified in an adult who received the AZD1222 COVID-19 vaccine. CDR3 DNA sequence: TGTGCCAGCATGGGTTATGAAAAACTGTTTTTT. It is translated as CASMGYEKLFF. The variable domain in full, with the rest retrieved from reference TRBV2 and TRBJ1-4, is EPEVTQTPSHQVTQMGQEVILRCVPISNHLYFYWYRQILGQKVEFLVSFYNNEISEKSEIFDDQFSVERPDGSNFTLKIRSTKLEDSAMYFCASMGYEKLFFGSGTQLSVL.